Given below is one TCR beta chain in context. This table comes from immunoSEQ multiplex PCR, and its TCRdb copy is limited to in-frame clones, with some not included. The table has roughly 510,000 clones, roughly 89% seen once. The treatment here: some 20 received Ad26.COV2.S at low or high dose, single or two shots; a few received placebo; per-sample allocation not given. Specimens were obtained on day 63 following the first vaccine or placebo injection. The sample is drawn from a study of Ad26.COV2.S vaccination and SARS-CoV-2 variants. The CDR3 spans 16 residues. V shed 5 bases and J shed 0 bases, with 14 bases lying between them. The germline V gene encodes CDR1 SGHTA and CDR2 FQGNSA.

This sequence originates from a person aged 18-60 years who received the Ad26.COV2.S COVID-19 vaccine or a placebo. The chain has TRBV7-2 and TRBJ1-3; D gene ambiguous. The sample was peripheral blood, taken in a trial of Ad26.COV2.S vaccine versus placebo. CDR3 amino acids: CASSEVGYRSGNTIYF. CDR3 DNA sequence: TGTGCCAGCAGCGAGGTGGGTTATCGCTCTGGAAACACCATATATTTT.